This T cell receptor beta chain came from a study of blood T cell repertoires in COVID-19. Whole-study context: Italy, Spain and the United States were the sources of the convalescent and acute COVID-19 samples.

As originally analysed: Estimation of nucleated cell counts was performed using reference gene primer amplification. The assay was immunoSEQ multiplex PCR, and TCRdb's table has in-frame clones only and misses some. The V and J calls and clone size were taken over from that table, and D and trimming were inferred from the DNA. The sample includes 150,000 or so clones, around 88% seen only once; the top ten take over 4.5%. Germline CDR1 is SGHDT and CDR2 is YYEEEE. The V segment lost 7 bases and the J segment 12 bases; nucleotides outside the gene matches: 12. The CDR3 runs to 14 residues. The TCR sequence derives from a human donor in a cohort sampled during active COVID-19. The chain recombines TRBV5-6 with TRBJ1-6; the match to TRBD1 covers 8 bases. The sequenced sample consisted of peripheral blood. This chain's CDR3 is CASCTDRGMGPLHF. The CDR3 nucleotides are TGTGCCAGCTGTACTGACAGGGGAATGGGACCCCTCCACTTT.